This T cell receptor (beta chain) was obtained from a study of blood T cells in healthy people across ages. Together with a sample-barcoded 5' primer, a J-beta primer mix was included in a second PCR lasting 7 to 11 cycles. TCRdb re-called the 5' RACE reads through MiXCR, storing one row per CDR3 protein. The repertoire consists of just over 1 million distinct CDR3 sequences, with 45% occurring once and the leading ten covering approximately 17%. Sequenced material: blood. The clonotype comes from a woman between 55 and 75 years old in good health.

CDR3 DNA: TGTGCCAGCAGTGAATGGGGACAAGAGACCCAGTACTTC. It is translated as CASSEWGQETQYF. This chain connects TRBV25-1 to TRBJ2-5; D is unclear. CDR3 length: 13 amino acids. CDR1 is MGHDK, CDR2 SYGVNS, per germline. Trimming shortened V by 1 base and J by 2 bases, and 5 bases separated the two germline ends.